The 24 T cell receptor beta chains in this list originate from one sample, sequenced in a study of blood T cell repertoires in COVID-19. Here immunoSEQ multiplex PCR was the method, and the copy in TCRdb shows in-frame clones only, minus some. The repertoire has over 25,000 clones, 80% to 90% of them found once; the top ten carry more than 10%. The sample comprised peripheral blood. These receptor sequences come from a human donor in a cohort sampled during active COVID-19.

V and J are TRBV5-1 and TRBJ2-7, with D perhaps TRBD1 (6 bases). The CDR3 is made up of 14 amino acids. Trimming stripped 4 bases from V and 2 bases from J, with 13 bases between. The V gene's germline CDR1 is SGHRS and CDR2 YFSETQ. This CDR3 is CASSPGQLAYEQYF. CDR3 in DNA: TGCGCCAGCAGCCCAGGACAGTTGGCCTACGAGCAGTACTTC.

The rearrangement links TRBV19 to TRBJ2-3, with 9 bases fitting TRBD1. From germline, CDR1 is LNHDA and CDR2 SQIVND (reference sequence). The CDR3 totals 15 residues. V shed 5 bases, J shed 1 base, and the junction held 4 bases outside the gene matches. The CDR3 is CASSYRGQGTDTQYF. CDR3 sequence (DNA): TGTGCCAGTAGTTACAGGGGGCAGGGCACAGATACGCAGTATTTT.

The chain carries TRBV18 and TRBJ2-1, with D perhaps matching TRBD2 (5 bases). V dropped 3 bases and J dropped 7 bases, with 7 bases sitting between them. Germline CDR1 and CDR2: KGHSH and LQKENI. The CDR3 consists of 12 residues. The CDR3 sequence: CASSPGGNEQFF. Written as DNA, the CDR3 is TGTGCCAGCTCACCGGGCGGGAATGAGCAGTTCTTC.

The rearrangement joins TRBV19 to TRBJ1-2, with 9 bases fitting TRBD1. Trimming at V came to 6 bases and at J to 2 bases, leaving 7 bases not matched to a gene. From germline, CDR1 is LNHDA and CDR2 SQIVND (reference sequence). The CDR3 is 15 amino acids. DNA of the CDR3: TGTGCCAGTAGACGAGAAGGACAGGGGAACTATGGCTACACCTTC. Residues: CASRREGQGNYGYTF.

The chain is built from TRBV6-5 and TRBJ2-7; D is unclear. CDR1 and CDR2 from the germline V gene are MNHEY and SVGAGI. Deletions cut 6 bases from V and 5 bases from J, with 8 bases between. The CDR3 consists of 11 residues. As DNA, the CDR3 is TGTGCCAGCAGCTACGCGGACGAGCAGTACTTC. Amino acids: CASSYADEQYF.

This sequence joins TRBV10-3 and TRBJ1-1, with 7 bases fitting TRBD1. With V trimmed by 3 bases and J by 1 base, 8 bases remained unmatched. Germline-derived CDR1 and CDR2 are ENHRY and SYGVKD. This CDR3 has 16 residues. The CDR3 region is CAISDETGEKNTEAFF. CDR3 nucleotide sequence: TGTGCCATCAGTGACGAAACAGGGGAAAAGAACACTGAAGCTTTCTTT.

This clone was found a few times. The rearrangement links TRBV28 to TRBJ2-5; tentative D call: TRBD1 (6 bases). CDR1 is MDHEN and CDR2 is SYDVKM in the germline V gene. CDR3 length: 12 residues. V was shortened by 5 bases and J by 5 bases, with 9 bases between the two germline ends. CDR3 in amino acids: CASSPGAETQYF. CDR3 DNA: TGTGCCAGCAGTCCAGGGGCCGAGACCCAGTACTTC.

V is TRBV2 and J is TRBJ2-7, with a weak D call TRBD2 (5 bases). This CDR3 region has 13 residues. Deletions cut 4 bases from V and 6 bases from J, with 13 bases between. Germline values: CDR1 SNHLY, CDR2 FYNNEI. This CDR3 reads CASSVQVASEQYF. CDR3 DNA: TGTGCCAGCAGTGTTCAGGTAGCGTCCGAGCAGTACTTC.

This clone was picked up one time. In DNA, the CDR3 is TGCGCCAGCAGCCAAGAGCGCCGGACTAGCGGGGGTTCCACCGGGGAGCTGTTTTTT. As protein: CASSQERRTSGGSTGELFF. The chain has TRBV4-1 and TRBJ2-2; TRBD2 matches 13 bases. The CDR3 runs 19 residues. Trimming removed 0 bases from V and 4 bases from J; junction bases left unmatched: 8. CDR1 and CDR2 from the germline V gene are MGHRA and YSYEKL.

The CDR3 DNA reads TGTGCCAGCAGCTTTGGCAGATACAATGAGCAGTTCTTC. It specifies CASSFGRYNEQFF. J is TRBJ2-1 and V is TRBV11-2, with D unresolved. Germline V CDR1 and CDR2: SGHAT, FQNNGV. V was clipped by 3 bases and J by 4 bases, with 7 bases between them. The CDR3 runs 13 residues.

CDR3 protein: CASSTPGGSPLHF. CDR3 nucleotide sequence: TGCGCCAGCAGCACTCCAGGGGGTTCACCCCTCCACTTT. The J gene is TRBJ1-6, the V gene TRBV10-2; TRBD1 matches at 7 bases. V dropped 6 bases and J dropped 9; count of bases not matched to a gene: 5. CDR3 length: 13 residues. Germline CDR1 WSHSY, CDR2 SAAADI.

CDR3 sequence reads: CASSFLRDQPQHF. DNA of the CDR3: TGTGCCAGCAGTTTTCTCAGGGATCAGCCCCAGCATTTT. This chain connects TRBV12-3 or TRBV12-4 to TRBJ1-5; D might be TRBD1 (5 bases). Trimming took 3 bases from V and 5 from J, leaving 8 bases between them. The length of the CDR3 is 13 residues.

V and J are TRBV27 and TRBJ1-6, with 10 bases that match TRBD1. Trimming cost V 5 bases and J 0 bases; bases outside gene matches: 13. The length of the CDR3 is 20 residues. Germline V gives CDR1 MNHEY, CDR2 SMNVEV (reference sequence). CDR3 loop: CASSPVRRDRGSSYNSPLHF. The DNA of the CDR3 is TGTGCCAGCAGTCCCGTGCGGCGGGACAGGGGAAGCTCCTATAATTCACCCCTCCACTTT.

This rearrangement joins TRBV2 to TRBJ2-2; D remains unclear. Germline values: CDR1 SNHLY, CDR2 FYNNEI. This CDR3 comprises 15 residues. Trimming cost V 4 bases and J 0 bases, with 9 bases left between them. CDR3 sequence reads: CASSAVGANTGELFF. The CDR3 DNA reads TGTGCCAGCAGTGCTGTGGGCGCGAACACCGGGGAGCTGTTTTTT.

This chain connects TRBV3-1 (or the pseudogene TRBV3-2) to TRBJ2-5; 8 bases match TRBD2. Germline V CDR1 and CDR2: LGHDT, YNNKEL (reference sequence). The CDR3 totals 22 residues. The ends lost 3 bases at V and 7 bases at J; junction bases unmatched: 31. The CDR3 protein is CASSHAPRLAGGPDRRGWTQYF. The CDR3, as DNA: TGTGCCAGCAGCCATGCCCCTCGACTGGCGGGGGGCCCCGATCGCCGAGGATGGACCCAGTACTTC.

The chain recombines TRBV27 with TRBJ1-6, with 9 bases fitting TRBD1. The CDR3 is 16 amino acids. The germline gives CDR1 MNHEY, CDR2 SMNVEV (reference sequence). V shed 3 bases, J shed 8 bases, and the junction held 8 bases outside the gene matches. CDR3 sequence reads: CASSLGTGRRDSPLHF. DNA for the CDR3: TGTGCCAGCAGTTTGGGGACAGGGAGAAGAGATTCACCCCTCCACTTT.

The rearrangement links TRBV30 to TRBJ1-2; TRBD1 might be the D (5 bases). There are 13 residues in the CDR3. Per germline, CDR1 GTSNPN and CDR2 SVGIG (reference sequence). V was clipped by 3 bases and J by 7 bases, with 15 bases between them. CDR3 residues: CAWSPHEGAGYTF. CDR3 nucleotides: TGTGCCTGGAGCCCACACGAAGGGGCTGGCTACACCTTC. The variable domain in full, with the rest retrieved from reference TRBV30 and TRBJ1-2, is SQTIHQWPATLVQPVGSPLSLECTVEGTSNPNLYWYRQAAGRGLQLLFYSVGIGQISSEVPQNLSASRPQDRQFILSSKKLLLSDSGFYLCAWSPHEGAGYTFGSGTRLTVV.

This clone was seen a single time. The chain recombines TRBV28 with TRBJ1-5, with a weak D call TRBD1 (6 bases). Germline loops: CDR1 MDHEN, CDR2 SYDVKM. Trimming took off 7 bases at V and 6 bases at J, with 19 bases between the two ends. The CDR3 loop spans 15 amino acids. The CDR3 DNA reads TGTGCCAGCAACCTCCCACAGGGTGGGGGTCAGCCCCAGCATTTT. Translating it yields CASNLPQGGGQPQHF.

CDR3 loop: CASSLTWGDNEQFF. The CDR3 DNA is TGTGCCAGCAGTCTGACCTGGGGGGACAATGAGCAGTTCTTC. The V call is TRBV6-5, the J call TRBJ2-1; D might be TRBD2 (6 bases). There are 14 residues in the CDR3. Trimming removed 5 bases at V and 5 bases at J, with 13 bases between. Germline V lookup: CDR1 MNHEY, CDR2 SVGAGI.

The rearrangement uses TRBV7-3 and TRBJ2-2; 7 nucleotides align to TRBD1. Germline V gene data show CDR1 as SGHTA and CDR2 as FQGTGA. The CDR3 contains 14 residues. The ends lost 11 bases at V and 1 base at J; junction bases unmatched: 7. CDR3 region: CASQQGWNTGELFF. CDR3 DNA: TGTGCCTCACAACAGGGGTGGAACACCGGGGAGCTGTTTTTT.

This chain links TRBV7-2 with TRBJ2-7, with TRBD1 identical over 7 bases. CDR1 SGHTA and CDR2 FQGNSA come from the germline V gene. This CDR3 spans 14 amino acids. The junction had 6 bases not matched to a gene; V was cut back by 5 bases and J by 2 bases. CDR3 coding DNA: TGTGCCAGCAGCCGGGACAGCCTCACCTACGAGCAGTACTTC. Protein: CASSRDSLTYEQYF.

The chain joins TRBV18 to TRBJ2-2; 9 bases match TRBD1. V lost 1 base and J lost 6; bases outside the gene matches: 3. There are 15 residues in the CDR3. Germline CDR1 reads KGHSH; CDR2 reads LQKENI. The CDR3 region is CASSPLDRGAGELFF. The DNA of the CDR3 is TGTGCCAGCTCACCACTGGACAGGGGAGCCGGGGAGCTGTTTTTT.

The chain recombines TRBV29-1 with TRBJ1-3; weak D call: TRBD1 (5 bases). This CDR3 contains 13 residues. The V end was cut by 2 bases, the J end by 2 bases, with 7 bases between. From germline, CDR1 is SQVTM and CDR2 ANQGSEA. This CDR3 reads CSVEKGTGNTIYF. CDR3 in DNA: TGCAGCGTTGAAAAGGGGACTGGAAACACCATATATTTT. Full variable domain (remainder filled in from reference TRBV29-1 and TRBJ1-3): SAVISQKPSRDICQRGTSLTIQCQVDSQVTMMFWYRQQPGQSLTLIATANQGSEATYESGFVIDKFPISRPNLTFSTLTVSNMSPEDSSIYLCSVEKGTGNTIYFGEGSWLTVV.

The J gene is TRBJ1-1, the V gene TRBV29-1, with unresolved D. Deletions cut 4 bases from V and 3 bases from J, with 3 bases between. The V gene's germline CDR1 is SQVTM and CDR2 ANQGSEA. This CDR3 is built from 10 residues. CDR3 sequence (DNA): TGCAGCGTTGGAGACACTGAAGCTTTCTTT. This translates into CSVGDTEAFF.